The 27 T cell receptor beta chains presented below share a single source sample, sequenced in a study of T cell repertoires in cytomegalovirus infection (dated by TCRdb to between 2019 and 2020). According to the study, the label for this sample's treatment or condition signals: in vitro stimulation with specific CMV peptide epitopes to enrich CMV-specific T cells. Their antigens are not known. TCRdb records Illumina HiSeq 1500 as the sequencer. TCRdb applied fastp at Q25 and MiXCR to the public reads, then kept only in-frame beta chains. Merged by CDR3 protein, the rows form single entries marked with the most common genes and DNA. This sample has 300,000 to 400,000 distinct CDR3 sequences in its table, and under 35% of those were observed once. Approximately 20% of the sample is taken by the ten largest. The input for sequencing was cultured PBMCs, taken from culture after CMV antigen stimulation. The receptors stem from a human donor in good health (CMV status not recorded). Some clones in this sample may be carry-over from other donors' samples.

The chain carries TRBV19 and TRBJ1-1; D possibly corresponds to TRBD1 (6 bases). The CDR3 extends over 14 amino acids. Germline V gene data show CDR1 as LNHDA and CDR2 as SQIVND (reference sequence). Trimming shortened V by 7 bases and J by 3 bases, and 15 bases separated the two germline ends. CDR3 loop: CASIKGGSHTEAFF. The CDR3 bases are TGTGCCAGTATAAAAGGGGGGAGTCACACTGAAGCTTTCTTT.

The chain couples TRBV20-1 to TRBJ2-2; the match to TRBD2 covers 13 bases. This CDR3 is 16 amino acids long. Germline CDR1 reads DFQATT; CDR2 reads SNEGSKA (reference sequence). With V trimmed by 2 bases and J by 6 bases, 6 bases remained unmatched. The CDR3 sequence: CSARPGTSGKAGELFF. In DNA form, the CDR3 reads TGCAGTGCTAGACCAGGGACTAGCGGGAAGGCCGGGGAGCTGTTTTTT.

This clonotype came up a few times. The chain uses TRBV7-3 and TRBJ2-3; D not resolved. Per germline, CDR1 SGHTA and CDR2 FQGTGA. Trimming took off 5 bases at V and 2 bases at J, with 14 bases between the two ends. The CDR3 has 15 residues. CDR3 nucleotides: TGTGCCAGCAGCCTAGGGTTACTTAACACAGATACGCAGTATTTT. It yields the protein CASSLGLLNTDTQYF.

This chain uses TRBV11-2 with TRBJ2-5; 10 bases match TRBD2. The germline V gene encodes CDR1 SGHAT and CDR2 FQNNGV. The CDR3 runs 16 residues. The V and J ends lost 2 bases and 4 bases, in that order; junction bases with no gene match: 7. The CDR3, as DNA: TGTGCCAGCAGCTTAATCTCTAGCGGGGGCTCAGAGACCCAGTACTTC. This encodes CASSLISSGGSETQYF.

The chain links TRBV23-1 to TRBJ2-7, with TRBD2 matching over 13 bases. TRBV23-1 is noted as an ORF with a role that remains uncertain. V lost 0 bases and J lost 0; bases outside the gene matches: 11. The CDR3 covers 20 residues. CDR3 in amino acids: CASSQSALAGGTRSSYEQYF. In nucleotides, the CDR3 is TGCGCCAGCAGTCAATCCGCACTAGCGGGGGGGACTCGAAGCTCCTACGAGCAGTACTTC.

This clonotype was recorded many times. The chain combines TRBV9 with TRBJ2-7; tentatively, D is TRBD1 (5 bases). V lost 3 bases, J lost 0 bases, and 7 bases lay in between. CDR3 length equals 13 residues. Germline assignment: CDR1 SGDLS and CDR2 YYNGEE. The CDR3 DNA reads as TGTGCCAGCAGCGACAGGTCCTCCTACGAGCAGTACTTC. Amino acids: CASSDRSSYEQYF.

The chain uses TRBV9 and TRBJ2-6; 14 nucleotides agree with TRBD2. Looked up from germline, CDR1 is SGDLS and CDR2 is YYNGEE. V shed 2 bases, J shed 2 bases, and the junction held 12 bases outside the gene matches. This CDR3 spans 21 amino acids. CDR3 in amino acids: CASSVQPLPGLAGAGANVLTF. DNA of the CDR3: TGTGCCAGCAGCGTCCAACCCCTTCCGGGACTAGCGGGAGCTGGGGCCAACGTCCTGACTTTC.

There are a few counts of this clonotype. The chain carries TRBV2 and TRBJ2-7; 7 bases line up with TRBD1. This CDR3 region has 13 residues. The V and J ends lost 6 bases and 5 bases, in that order; junction bases with no gene match: 7. Germline values: CDR1 SNHLY, CDR2 FYNNEI. The CDR3 sequence: CASSRDRDHEQYF. The CDR3 DNA reads TGTGCCAGCAGCCGAGACAGGGACCACGAGCAGTACTTC. The complete variable domain, with remaining parts taken from reference TRBV2 and TRBJ2-7, reads EPEVTQTPSHQVTQMGQEVILRCVPISNHLYFYWYRQILGQKVEFLVSFYNNEISEKSEIFDDQFSVERPDGSNFTLKIRSTKLEDSAMYFCASSRDRDHEQYFGPGTRLTVT.

The chain links TRBV10-3 to TRBJ1-1, with D maybe TRBD1 (5 bases). Trimming stripped 4 bases from V and 7 bases from J, with 16 bases between. This CDR3 spans 14 amino acids. The germline gives CDR1 ENHRY, CDR2 SYGVKD. The CDR3 coding sequence is TGTGCCATCAGTGTGGGGGGGGGGATTGGTGAAGCTTTCTTT. Its translation: CAISVGGGIGEAFF.

This sequence joins TRBV28 and TRBJ2-4; 7 bases align to TRBD1. Germline V CDR1 and CDR2: MDHEN, SYDVKM. V dropped 6 bases and J dropped 8; count of bases not matched to a gene: 16. The CDR3 totals 16 residues. The CDR3 is CASSQEKGARVHIQYF. CDR3 DNA: TGTGCCAGCAGCCAGGAGAAGGGGGCTCGTGTACACATTCAGTACTTC.

The V gene is TRBV12-3 or TRBV12-4, the J gene TRBJ2-7, with D perhaps matching TRBD1 (6 bases). The CDR3 runs to 15 residues. Trimming removed 5 bases from V and 2 bases from J, with 16 bases in between. This CDR3 reads CASSLEARGTYEQYF. Written as DNA, the CDR3 is TGTGCCAGCAGTCTGGAAGCCAGGGGCACCTACGAGCAGTACTTC.

This sequence joins TRBV19 and TRBJ1-2; D gene ambiguous. Trimming left V 6 bases short and J 3 bases short, with 14 bases between. The V gene's germline CDR1 is LNHDA and CDR2 SQIVND (reference sequence). The CDR3 runs to 14 residues. This chain's CDR3 is CASSAPEKYYGYTF. In DNA form, the CDR3 reads TGTGCCAGTAGCGCCCCGGAAAAGTACTATGGCTACACCTTC. Drawing the rest from reference TRBV19 and TRBJ1-2, the complete variable domain is DGGITQSPKYLFRKEGQNVTLSCEQNLNHDAMYWYRQDPGQGLRLIYYSQIVNDFQKGDIAEGYSVSREKKESFPLTVTSAQKNPTAFYLCASSAPEKYYGYTFGSGTRLTVV.

This chain uses TRBV10-3 with TRBJ2-3; D gene unclear. Looked up from germline, CDR1 is ENHRY and CDR2 is SYGVKD. The CDR3 has 12 amino acids. V was shortened by 5 bases and J by 5 bases, with 8 bases between the two germline ends. The CDR3 sequence: CAISYDGDTQYF. The CDR3 coding sequence is TGTGCCATCAGTTACGACGGAGATACGCAGTATTTT.

This clonotype was seen only a few times. The chain couples TRBV6-1 to TRBJ1-5; perhaps TRBD1 as D (5 bases). V was trimmed by 2 bases and J by 7 bases, leaving 12 bases between them. Germline lookup yields CDR1 MNHNS and CDR2 SASEGT. The CDR3 is 14 residues long. For the CDR3, the DNA is TGTGCCAGCAGTGAAAGTAGGGGACGCCAGCCCCAGCATTTT. Its translation is CASSESRGRQPQHF.

CDR3 nucleotide sequence: TGTGCCAGCAGCTTAACGGGTAGCGGGCGGCGAAGATACAATGAGCAGTTCTTC. Translated: CASSLTGSGRRRYNEQFF. The chain joins TRBV7-3 to TRBJ2-1; TRBD2 agrees at 7 bases. This CDR3 has 18 residues. The V gene end was trimmed by 0 bases and the J gene end by 4 bases; junction bases not matched to a gene: 12. Germline assignment: CDR1 SGHTA and CDR2 FQGTGA. The variable domain in full, with the rest retrieved from reference TRBV7-3 and TRBJ2-1, is GAGVSQTPSNKVTEKGKYVELRCDPISGHTALYWYRQSLGQGPEFLIYFQGTGAADDSGLPNDRFFAVRPEGSVSTLKIQRTERGDSAVYLCASSLTGSGRRRYNEQFFGPGTRLTVL.

This clonotype was found a few times. J is TRBJ2-1 and V is TRBV5-4; TRBD2 aligns across 8 bases. Germline assignment: CDR1 SGHNT and CDR2 YYREEE (reference sequence). J was trimmed by 9 bases and V by 2 bases; bases with no gene match: 13. The length of the CDR3 is 16 residues. The CDR3 sequence is CASSFGAGGALGEQFF. In nucleotides, the CDR3 is TGTGCCAGCAGCTTCGGGGCGGGAGGCGCCTTGGGTGAGCAGTTCTTC. The full variable domain, completed using reference TRBV5-4 and TRBJ2-1, is ETGVTQSPTHLIKTRGQQVTLRCSSQSGHNTVSWYQQALGQGPQFIFQYYREEENGRGNFPPRFSGLQFPNYSSELNVNALELDDSALYLCASSFGAGGALGEQFFGPGTRLTVL.

This clonotype turned up a few times. V usage is TRBV6-1 and J usage is TRBJ2-5; 7 positions agree with TRBD1. V gave up 3 bases and J gave up 4 bases; unmatched junction bases: 5. This CDR3 has 14 residues. Germline lookup yields CDR1 MNHNS and CDR2 SASEGT. The CDR3 sequence: CASSETGRRETQYF. The CDR3 DNA is TGTGCCAGCAGTGAGACAGGGCGGAGAGAGACCCAGTACTTC.

The chain has TRBV7-8 and TRBJ1-2, with D unresolved. This CDR3 region has 13 residues. Trimming stripped 0 bases from V and 6 bases from J, with 8 bases between. The germline gives CDR1 SGHVS, CDR2 FQNEAQ. CDR3: CASSLALRDGYTF. CDR3 sequence (DNA): TGTGCCAGCAGCTTAGCGCTTCGGGATGGCTACACCTTC.

There are a few counts of this clonotype. The chain links TRBV9 to TRBJ2-5; 7 bases map to TRBD2. This CDR3 has 16 amino acids. V trimming: 4 bases; J trimming: 2 bases; junction bases outside the gene matches: 11. Germline V gene sequence: CDR1 SGDLS, CDR2 YYNGEE. The CDR3, as DNA: TGTGCCAGCAGCTCGGGGCGGGAGACCTATCAAGAGACCCAGTACTTC. Translated: CASSSGRETYQETQYF.

This sequence joins TRBV28 and TRBJ2-5, with 15 nucleotides matching TRBD2. V was clipped by 1 base and J by 3 bases; unmatched bases: 6. Per germline, CDR1 MDHEN and CDR2 SYDVKM. CDR3 size: 18 residues. CDR3 coding DNA: TGTGCCAGCAGTTTATCAGGACTAGCGGGAGGGGATAAAGAGACCCAGTACTTC. It yields the protein CASSLSGLAGGDKETQYF. The whole variable domain, remainder taken from reference TRBV28 and TRBJ2-5, is DVKVTQSSRYLVKRTGEKVFLECVQDMDHENMFWYRQDPGLGLRLIYFSYDVKMKEKGDIPEGYSVSREKKERFSLILESASTNQTSMYLCASSLSGLAGGDKETQYFGPGTRLLVL.

This clonotype occurred a few times. The chain uses TRBV12-3 or TRBV12-4 and TRBJ1-1; 7 nucleotides line up with TRBD1. Losses at the gene ends were 3 bases for V and 0 bases for J; bases not matched to a gene: 1. The CDR3 consists of 14 residues. Here the CDR3 DNA reads TGTGCCAGCAGTTTTACAGGGGTGAACACTGAAGCTTTCTTT. This codes for CASSFTGVNTEAFF.

This clonotype was detected a few times. The CDR3 here is CASSLMGGTGNTIYF. CDR3 DNA sequence: TGTGCCAGCAGTTTAATGGGGGGTACTGGAAACACCATATATTTT. The J gene is TRBJ1-3, the V gene TRBV27; TRBD1 might be the D (5 bases). Trimming pared 2 bases from V and 2 bases from J, leaving 10 bases between. This CDR3 region has 15 residues. Germline V CDR1 and CDR2: MNHEY, SMNVEV (reference sequence).

V and J are TRBV5-1 and TRBJ1-6; D remains unclear. Trimming cost V 4 bases and J 7 bases, with 18 bases left between them. This CDR3 has 16 amino acids. Germline CDR1 SGHRS, CDR2 YFSETQ. The CDR3 sequence: CASSPTPDPGNSPLHF. The CDR3 bases are TGCGCCAGCAGCCCGACACCCGACCCCGGGAATTCACCCCTCCACTTT.

This chain joins TRBV7-2 and TRBJ2-3; weak D call: TRBD1 (6 bases). CDR1 SGHTA and CDR2 FQGNSA come from the germline V gene. This CDR3 has 13 residues. Trimming stripped 8 bases from V and 4 bases from J, with 13 bases between. The CDR3 nucleotides are TGTGCCAGCTCGAACAGGGCGGCAGATACGCAGTATTTT. Encoded protein: CASSNRAADTQYF.

The chain uses TRBV20-1 and TRBJ2-7; tentative D call: TRBD2 (6 bases). The CDR3 runs 15 residues. V was trimmed by 3 bases and J by 0 bases, leaving 15 bases between them. Germline CDR1 DFQATT, CDR2 SNEGSKA (reference sequence). The CDR3 sequence: CSASPPRGSSYEQYF. The CDR3 bases are TGCAGTGCTAGTCCCCCCCGGGGGAGCTCCTACGAGCAGTACTTC.

This chain uses TRBV19 with TRBJ1-2; D ambiguous. V gave up 6 bases and J gave up 4 bases, with 12 bases separating them. CDR3 length: 13 amino acids. From germline, CDR1 is LNHDA and CDR2 SQIVND (reference sequence). For the CDR3, the DNA is TGTGCCAGTAGCGGTCAGCAGACCTATGGCTACACCTTC. Encoded protein: CASSGQQTYGYTF.

The V gene is TRBV7-3, the J gene TRBJ2-1; 9 bases map to TRBD2. Germline assignment: CDR1 SGHTA and CDR2 FQGTGA. Losses at the gene ends were 4 bases for V and 5 bases for J; bases not matched to a gene: 9. The CDR3 has 16 amino acids. The CDR3 sequence is CASSSSVGLAHNEQFF. For the CDR3, the DNA is TGTGCCAGCAGCTCTTCCGTGGGACTAGCTCACAATGAGCAGTTCTTC.